Sequencing of this T cell receptor beta chain was carried out in a study of blood T cell repertoires in COVID-19. Study context: Spain, Italy and the United States supplied samples that represented acute and convalescent COVID-19.

Under the authors' procedure: Using reference gene primer amplification, nucleated cell counts were estimated. Here immunoSEQ multiplex PCR was the method, and the copy in TCRdb shows in-frame clones only, minus some. V, J and clone size derive from that table, while D and trimming were established from the DNA sequence. In the table there are some 65,000 clones, 60% to 75% of which are singletons. The origin of this receptor is a woman older than 75 with acute or convalescent COVID-19. Sample: peripheral blood.

The CDR3 protein is CASSLAGRNTEAFF. Written as DNA, the CDR3 is TGTGCCAGCAGCTTAGCGGGCAGGAACACTGAAGCTTTCTTT. The chain carries TRBV7-2 and TRBJ1-1; unclear D gene. V was trimmed by 0 bases and J by 1 base, leaving 6 bases between them. Germline CDR1 is SGHTA and CDR2 is FQGNSA. CDR3 length equals 14 residues. Together with reference TRBV7-2 and TRBJ1-1, the CDR3 gives the full variable domain: GAGVSQSPSNKVTEKGKDVELRCDPISGHTALYWYRQSLGQGLEFLIYFQGNSAPDKSGLPSDRFSAERTGGSVSTLTIQRTQQEDSAVYLCASSLAGRNTEAFFGQGTRLTVV.